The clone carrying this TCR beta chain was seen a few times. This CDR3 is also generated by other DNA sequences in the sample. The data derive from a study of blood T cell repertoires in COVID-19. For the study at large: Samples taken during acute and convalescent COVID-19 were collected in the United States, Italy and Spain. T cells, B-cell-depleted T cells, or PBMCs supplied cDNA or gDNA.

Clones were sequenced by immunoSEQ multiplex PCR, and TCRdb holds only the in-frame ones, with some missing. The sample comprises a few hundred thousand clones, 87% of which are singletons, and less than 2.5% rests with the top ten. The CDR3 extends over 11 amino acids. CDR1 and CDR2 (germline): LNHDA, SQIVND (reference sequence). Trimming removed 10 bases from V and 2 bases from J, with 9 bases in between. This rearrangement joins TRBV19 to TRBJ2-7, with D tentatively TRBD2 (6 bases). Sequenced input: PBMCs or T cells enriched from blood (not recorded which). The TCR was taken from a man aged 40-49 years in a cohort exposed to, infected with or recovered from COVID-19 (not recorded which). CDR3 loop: CATSGAYEQYF. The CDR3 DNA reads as TGTGCCACCTCGGGGGCCTACGAGCAGTACTTC.